These 28 T cell receptor beta chains share one sample of origin, sequenced in a study of CD8 T cells in ankylosing spondylitis. Study results and caveats: Ankylosing spondylitis blood appeared to carry a characteristic TCR beta motif of roughly eight highly homologous variants.

Each CDR3 protein is one row after TCRdb ran MiXCR on the 5' RACE reads. This table holds 800,000 to 900,000 distinct CDR3 sequences, 10% to 15% found once. Their antigen targets remain unknown. Sequencing input: blood, either unsorted or a sorted T cell fraction (not recorded which). These receptors were collected from a male donor with ankylosing spondylitis.

This clonotype was picked up many times. V usage is TRBV20-1 and J usage is TRBJ2-2; D uncertain. V gave up 5 bases and J gave up 1 base, with 8 bases separating them. The CDR3 length is 13 residues. Germline V gene data show CDR1 as DFQATT and CDR2 as SNEGSKA (reference sequence). The DNA for the CDR3 is TGCAGTGCTGCCCTCGGGAACACCGGGGAGCTGTTTTTT. This encodes CSAALGNTGELFF.

This clonotype was recorded many times. The chain is built from TRBV29-1 and TRBJ1-1, with 7 bases lining up with TRBD1. V lost 6 bases, J lost 4 bases, and 8 bases stayed unmatched. Germline CDR1 and CDR2: SQVTM and ANQGSEA. The CDR3 is made up of 13 amino acids. CDR3 sequence: CSVTTAGGTEAFF. The CDR3 bases are TGCAGCGTGACAACCGCAGGGGGCACTGAAGCTTTCTTT.

This clonotype was seen only a few times. As DNA, the CDR3 is TGTGCCAGCAGCAAAGGGCTAGGGGCCTACGAGCAGTACTTC. Its translation is CASSKGLGAYEQYF. The V and J genes are TRBV5-6 and TRBJ2-7, with a tentative D call TRBD1 (5 bases). Deletions cut 4 bases from V and 2 bases from J, with 13 bases between. From germline, CDR1 is SGHDT and CDR2 YYEEEE. CDR3 length equals 14 residues.

The chain carries TRBV6-5 and TRBJ2-7, with D possibly matching TRBD2 (6 bases). From germline, CDR1 is MNHEY and CDR2 SVGAGI. This CDR3 has 12 residues. V was pared by 6 bases and J by 2 bases, with 8 bases between. CDR3: CASRGGPYEQYF. In nucleotides, the CDR3 is TGTGCCAGCAGGGGAGGCCCCTACGAGCAGTACTTC.

V gene TRBV12-3 or TRBV12-4 combines with J gene TRBJ2-1; D may be TRBD2 (7 bases). The CDR3 runs to 14 residues. Trimming pared 3 bases from V and 8 bases from J, leaving 14 bases between. The CDR3 is CASSFFSGGHEQFF. The CDR3 nucleotides are TGTGCCAGCAGTTTTTTTTCCGGGGGGCATGAGCAGTTCTTC.

This clonotype was observed a few times. The chain carries TRBV18 and TRBJ2-3, with 7 positions matching TRBD2. Per germline, CDR1 KGHSH and CDR2 LQKENI. J gave up 2 bases and V 1 base, and 6 bases lay outside the gene matches. This CDR3 is 16 amino acids long. The CDR3 DNA is TGTGCCAGCTCACCACTTGGCGGGAGCTCCACAGATACGCAGTATTTT. The encoded protein is CASSPLGGSSTDTQYF.

The rearrangement uses TRBV28 and TRBJ2-7; 7 bases match TRBD2. Germline V gene sequence: CDR1 MDHEN, CDR2 SYDVKM. The trim removed 2 bases at V and 0 bases at J, leaving 4 bases unmatched. The CDR3 extends over 15 amino acids. CDR3 coding DNA: TGTGCCAGCAGTTTACCTAGCGGAAACTCCTACGAGCAGTACTTC. This encodes CASSLPSGNSYEQYF.

This clonotype was counted only a few times. The V gene is TRBV5-1, the J gene TRBJ2-2; TRBD2 matches 11 bases. CDR3 size: 16 residues. V was pared by 4 bases and J by 6 bases, with 8 bases of the junction left unmatched. Looked up from germline, CDR1 is SGHRS and CDR2 is YFSETQ. CDR3: CASSRLLAGEAGELFF. The CDR3 DNA follows: TGCGCCAGCAGCCGCTTACTAGCGGGGGAAGCCGGGGAGCTGTTTTTT.

The chain carries TRBV29-1 and TRBJ2-1; D is undetermined. CDR1 SQVTM and CDR2 ANQGSEA come from the germline V gene. V lost 5 bases and J lost 12, with 11 bases in between. The CDR3 has 10 amino acids. CDR3 region: CSVSTDGQFF. The CDR3 DNA sequence: TGCAGCGTTTCCACGGATGGGCAGTTCTTC.

This clonotype was detected only a few times. The chain carries TRBV5-1 and TRBJ2-5; 9 bases are shared with TRBD2. Trimming cost V 4 bases and J 1 base; bases outside gene matches: 8. This CDR3 contains 16 residues. Per the germline V gene, CDR1 is SGHRS and CDR2 is YFSETQ. The CDR3 DNA follows: TGCGCCAGCAGCCCACTGACTAGCGGACTCCAAGAGACCCAGTACTTC. Translation: CASSPLTSGLQETQYF.

This clonotype was detected a few times. This chain links TRBV5-1 with TRBJ2-2; 8 positions match TRBD2. This CDR3 region has 15 residues. CDR1 is SGHRS and CDR2 is YFSETQ in the germline V gene. The V segment lost 4 bases and the J segment 3 bases; nucleotides outside the gene matches: 5. The CDR3 sequence is CASSPASGYTGELFF. CDR3 in DNA: TGCGCCAGCAGCCCAGCTAGCGGGTACACCGGGGAGCTGTTTTTT.

The rearrangement uses TRBV4-3 and TRBJ2-1, with D uncertain. The CDR3 is 15 amino acids. CDR1 and CDR2 (germline): LGHNA, YSLEER. Between the trimmed V and J ends, which lost 1 base and 5 bases, there was a span of 12 bases. The CDR3 nucleotides read TGCGCCAGCAGCCAAGCGAGATTAGCCGACAATGAGCAGTTCTTC. Translated: CASSQARLADNEQFF.

This clonotype was seen a few times. In DNA form, the CDR3 reads TGCAGTCAGCTAAGAGAGACCTATGGCTACACCTTC. This gives the protein CSQLRETYGYTF. The chain employs TRBV20-1 and TRBJ1-2; D unresolved. The CDR3 is made up of 12 amino acids. V was pared by 8 bases and J by 4 bases, with 14 bases between. The germline V gene encodes CDR1 DFQATT and CDR2 SNEGSKA (reference sequence).

Ten or more counts support this clonotype. The gene calls are TRBV7-2 and TRBJ1-2; 9 bases match TRBD1. The CDR3 has 15 amino acids. J lost 5 bases, V lost 6 bases, and 10 bases had no gene match. CDR1 SGHTA and CDR2 FQGNSA come from the germline V gene. CDR3 protein: CASRPLAGTGYGYTF. For the CDR3, the DNA is TGTGCCAGCAGACCATTAGCCGGGACAGGGTATGGCTACACCTTC.

This clonotype was detected only a few times. The V gene is TRBV21-1, the J gene TRBJ1-2; whether TRBD1, the table's D call, matches the DNA was not checked. TRBV21-1 is shown as a pseudogene. The CDR3 sequence is 15 residues long. CDR3 nucleotide sequence: TGTGCCAGCAGTAACCCCGGGACCTCGGACGGGAGCTACACCTTC. Translated, it gives CASSNPGTSDGSYTF.

This clonotype was observed many times. V and J are TRBV11-3 and TRBJ1-3; no clear D. V dropped 5 bases and J dropped 0 bases, with 5 bases sitting between them. This CDR3 has 13 residues. Germline V gives CDR1 SGHNT, CDR2 YENEEA. CDR3 nucleotide sequence: TGTGCCAGCAGCCTCCTCTCTGGAAACACCATATATTTT. Its translation is CASSLLSGNTIYF.

This clonotype has only a few counts. The rearrangement links TRBV12-3 or TRBV12-4 to TRBJ2-1, with 14 bases that match TRBD2. The trim removed 2 bases at V and 7 bases at J, leaving 1 base unmatched. The CDR3 extends over 15 amino acids. For the CDR3, the DNA is TGTGCCAGCAGTTTACGGACTAGCGGGAGGAATGAGCAGTTCTTC. As protein: CASSLRTSGRNEQFF.

There are a few counts of this clonotype. The rearrangement links TRBV20-1 to TRBJ2-5, with 9 bases fitting TRBD2. The CDR3 consists of 15 residues. Germline CDR1 and CDR2: DFQATT and SNEGSKA (reference sequence). Germline trimming cut 5 bases from V and 5 bases from J; bases unmatched to any gene: 12. The CDR3 sequence is CSAPSAGGSSETQYF. The CDR3 coding sequence is TGCAGTGCTCCGTCGGCGGGGGGGTCCTCGGAGACCCAGTACTTC.

This clonotype was seen a handful of times. V and J are TRBV20-1 and TRBJ2-7; 7 nucleotides align to TRBD1. The germline V gene has CDR1 DFQATT and CDR2 SNEGSKA (reference sequence). Germline trimming cut 1 base from V and 0 bases from J; bases unmatched to any gene: 3. The CDR3 has 14 residues. In DNA form, the CDR3 reads TGCAGTGCTAGAGTAGGGACAGACTCCTACGAGCAGTACTTC. Encoded protein: CSARVGTDSYEQYF.

In this sample, this clonotype turned up a few times. A much larger clonotype is one base distant, so this may be a read error. The chain uses TRBV9 and TRBJ1-2, with 7 bases matching TRBD1. CDR1 is SGDLS and CDR2 is YYNGEE in the germline V gene. V trimming: 1 base; J trimming: 4 bases; junction bases outside the gene matches: 1. This CDR3 is built from 13 residues. CDR3 protein: CASSVRQGYGYTF. The DNA for the CDR3 is TGTGCCAGCAGCGTACGACAGGGCTATGGCTACACCTTC. Based on the CDR3 plus reference TRBV9 and TRBJ1-2, the full variable domain is DSGVTQTPKHLITATGQRVTLRCSPRSGDLSVYWYQQSLDQGLQFLIQYYNGEERAKGNILERFSAQQFPDLHSELNLSSLELGDSALYFCASSVRQGYGYTFGSGTRLTVV.

The rearrangement uses TRBV5-4 and TRBJ2-1, with D perhaps being TRBD1 or TRBD2 (6 bases each). The CDR3 is 17 amino acids. Germline V gene data show CDR1 as SGHNT and CDR2 as YYREEE (reference sequence). The V end lost 0 bases, the J end lost 4 bases, and 17 bases lay between the germline ends. CDR3 region: CASSLVALGGAYNEQFF. In nucleotides, the CDR3 is TGTGCCAGCAGCTTGGTGGCCCTGGGGGGCGCGTACAATGAGCAGTTCTTC.

This clonotype has only a few counts. This chain uses TRBV6-2 or TRBV6-3 with TRBJ1-1; D not resolved. Germline V CDR1 and CDR2: MNHEY, SVGEGT. The CDR3 spans 13 residues. The germline V and J ends were trimmed by 7 bases and 0 bases, with 9 bases remaining between them. The chain's CDR3 is CASNTAVNTEAFF. CDR3 coding DNA: TGTGCCAGCAACACGGCCGTGAACACTGAAGCTTTCTTT.

This clonotype was found a few times. The rearrangement links TRBV7-2 to TRBJ2-3, with D possibly TRBD2 on 5 matching bases. V was shortened by 1 base and J by 1 base, with 12 bases between the two germline ends. CDR3 length: 16 residues. The V gene's germline CDR1 is SGHTA and CDR2 FQGNSA. The CDR3 nucleotides are TGTGCCAGCAGCTTAGTCGCTAGCTATGGCACAGATACGCAGTATTTT. This codes for CASSLVASYGTDTQYF.

This clonotype was counted a few times. The V call is TRBV6-2 or TRBV6-3, the J call TRBJ2-2; D call uncertain. CDR3 size: 13 residues. V lost 11 bases, J lost 0 bases, and 10 bases lay in between. Germline CDR1 is MNHEY and CDR2 is SVGEGT. The CDR3 protein is CAGKRANTGELFF. CDR3 coding DNA: TGTGCCGGGAAAAGGGCGAACACCGGGGAGCTGTTTTTT.

This clonotype was counted only a few times. DNA of the CDR3: TGTGCCAGCAGCAAAGCGGACGGTAGGTACAATGAGCAGTTCTTC. Its translation is CASSKADGRYNEQFF. The gene calls are TRBV21-1 and TRBJ2-1. TRBV21-1 is listed as a pseudogene. This CDR3 has 15 residues.

There are a few counts of this clonotype. This chain connects TRBV20-1 to TRBJ1-1; D remains unclear. The CDR3 is made up of 13 amino acids. Trimming shortened V by 6 bases and J by 3 bases, and 14 bases separated the two germline ends. Germline V gene data show CDR1 as DFQATT and CDR2 as SNEGSKA (reference sequence). In DNA form, the CDR3 reads TGCAGTGCCGGAGGGCAGCTATACACTGAAGCTTTCTTT. Amino acid sequence: CSAGGQLYTEAFF.

This sequence joins TRBV7-2 and TRBJ2-7; weak D call: TRBD1 (8 bases). V gave up 3 bases and J gave up 5 bases, with 20 bases separating them. The CDR3 has 16 amino acids. Germline CDR1 is SGHTA and CDR2 is FQGNSA. CDR3 sequence reads: CASSFQAGTGLDEQYF. In DNA form, the CDR3 reads TGTGCCAGCAGCTTCCAGGCCGGGACAGGACTAGACGAGCAGTACTTC.

This chain joins TRBV20-1 and TRBJ2-7; TRBD1 aligns across 7 bases. This CDR3 has 16 amino acids. The germline V gene has CDR1 DFQATT and CDR2 SNEGSKA (reference sequence). J was trimmed by 1 base and V by 5 bases; bases with no gene match: 14. CDR3 in amino acids: CSAEGLGQLKSYEQYF. The CDR3 nucleotides read TGCAGTGCTGAGGGGCTGGGACAGCTAAAATCCTACGAGCAGTACTTC.